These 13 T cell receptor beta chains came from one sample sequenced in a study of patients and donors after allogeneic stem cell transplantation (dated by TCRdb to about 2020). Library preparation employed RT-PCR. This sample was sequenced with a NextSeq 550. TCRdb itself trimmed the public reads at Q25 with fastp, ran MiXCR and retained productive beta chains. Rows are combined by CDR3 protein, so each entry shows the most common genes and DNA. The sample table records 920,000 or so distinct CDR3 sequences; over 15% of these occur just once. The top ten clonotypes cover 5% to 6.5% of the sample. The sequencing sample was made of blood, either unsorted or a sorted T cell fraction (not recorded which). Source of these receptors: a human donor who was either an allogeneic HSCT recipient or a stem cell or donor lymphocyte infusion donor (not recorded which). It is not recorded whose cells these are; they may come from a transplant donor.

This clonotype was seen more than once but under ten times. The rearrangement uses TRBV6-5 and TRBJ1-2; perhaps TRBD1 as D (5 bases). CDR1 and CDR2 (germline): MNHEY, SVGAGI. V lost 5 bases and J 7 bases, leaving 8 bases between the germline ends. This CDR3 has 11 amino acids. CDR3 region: CASSTGTGYTF. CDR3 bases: TGTGCCAGCAGTACCGGGACTGGCTACACCTTC.

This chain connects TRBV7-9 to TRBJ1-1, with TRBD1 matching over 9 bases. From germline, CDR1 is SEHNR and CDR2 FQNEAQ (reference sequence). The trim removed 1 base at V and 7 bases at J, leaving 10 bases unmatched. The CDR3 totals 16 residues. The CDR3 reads CASSLVRGTGLNEAFF. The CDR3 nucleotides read TGTGCCAGCAGCTTAGTTCGCGGGACAGGGTTGAATGAAGCTTTCTTT. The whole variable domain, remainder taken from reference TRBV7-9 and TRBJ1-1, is DTGVSQNPRHKITKRGQNVTFRCDPISEHNRLYWYRQTLGQGPEFLTYFQNEAQLEKSRLLSDRFSAERPKGSFSTLEIQRTEQGDSAMYLCASSLVRGTGLNEAFFGQGTRLTVV.

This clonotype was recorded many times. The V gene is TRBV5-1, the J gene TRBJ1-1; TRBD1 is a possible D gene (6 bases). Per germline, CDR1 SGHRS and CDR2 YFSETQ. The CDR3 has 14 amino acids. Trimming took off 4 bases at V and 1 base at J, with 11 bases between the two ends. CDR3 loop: CASSQGQANTEAFF. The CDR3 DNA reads TGCGCCAGCAGCCAGGGACAAGCGAACACTGAAGCTTTCTTT. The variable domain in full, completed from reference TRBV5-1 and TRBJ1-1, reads KAGVTQTPRYLIKTRGQQVTLSCSPISGHRSVSWYQQTPGQGLQFLFEYFSETQRNKGNFPGRFSGRQFSNSRSEMNVSTLELGDSALYLCASSQGQANTEAFFGQGTRLTVV.

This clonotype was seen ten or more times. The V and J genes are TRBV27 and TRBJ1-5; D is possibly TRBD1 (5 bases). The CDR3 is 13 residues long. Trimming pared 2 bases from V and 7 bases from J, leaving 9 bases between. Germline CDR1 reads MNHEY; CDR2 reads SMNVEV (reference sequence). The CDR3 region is CASSLGGTQPQHF. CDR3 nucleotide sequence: TGTGCCAGCAGTTTAGGGGGGACCCAGCCCCAGCATTTT.

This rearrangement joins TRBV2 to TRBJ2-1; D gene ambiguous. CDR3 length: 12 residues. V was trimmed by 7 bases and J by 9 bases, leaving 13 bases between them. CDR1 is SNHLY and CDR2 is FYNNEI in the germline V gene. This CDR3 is CASTQTFSEQFF. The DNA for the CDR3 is TGTGCCAGCACCCAAACCTTCTCTGAGCAGTTCTTC.

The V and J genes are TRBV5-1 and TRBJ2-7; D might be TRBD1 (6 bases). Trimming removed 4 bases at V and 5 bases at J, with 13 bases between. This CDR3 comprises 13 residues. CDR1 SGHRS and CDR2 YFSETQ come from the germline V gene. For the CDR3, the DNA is TGCGCCAGCAGCGCACAGGGAATCAACGAGCAGTACTTC. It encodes CASSAQGINEQYF.

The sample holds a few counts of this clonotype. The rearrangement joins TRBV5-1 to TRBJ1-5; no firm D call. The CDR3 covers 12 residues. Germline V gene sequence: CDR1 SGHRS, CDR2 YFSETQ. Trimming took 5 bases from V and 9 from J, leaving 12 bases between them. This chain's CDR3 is CASRSVEGPQHF. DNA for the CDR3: TGCGCCAGCAGATCGGTAGAAGGGCCCCAGCATTTT.

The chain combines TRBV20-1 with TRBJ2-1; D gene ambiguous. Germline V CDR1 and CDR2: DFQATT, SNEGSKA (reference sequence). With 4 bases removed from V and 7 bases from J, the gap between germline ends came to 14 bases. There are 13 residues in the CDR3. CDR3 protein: CSATGVVGNEQFF. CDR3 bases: TGCAGTGCTACCGGCGTGGTGGGGAATGAGCAGTTCTTC.

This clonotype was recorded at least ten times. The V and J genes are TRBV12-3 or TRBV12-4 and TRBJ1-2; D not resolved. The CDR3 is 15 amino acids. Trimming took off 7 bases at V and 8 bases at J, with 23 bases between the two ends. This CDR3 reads CASTAAGLEELGYTF. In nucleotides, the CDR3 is TGTGCCAGCACCGCGGCGGGGTTAGAGGAGTTGGGCTACACCTTC.

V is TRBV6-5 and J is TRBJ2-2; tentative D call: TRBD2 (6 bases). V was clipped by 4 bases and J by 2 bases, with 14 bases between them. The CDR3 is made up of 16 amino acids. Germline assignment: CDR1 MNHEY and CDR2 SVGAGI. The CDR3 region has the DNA TGTGCCAGCAGTTCCCCCGGGGGATCTAACACCGGGGAGCTGTTTTTT. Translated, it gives CASSSPGGSNTGELFF.

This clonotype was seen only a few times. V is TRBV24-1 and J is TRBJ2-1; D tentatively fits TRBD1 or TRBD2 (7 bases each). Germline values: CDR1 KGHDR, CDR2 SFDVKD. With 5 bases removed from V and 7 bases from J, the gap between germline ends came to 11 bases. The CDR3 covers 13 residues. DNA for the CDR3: TGTGCCACCAGTGGGCAGGGGGGGAATGAGCAGTTCTTC. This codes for CATSGQGGNEQFF.

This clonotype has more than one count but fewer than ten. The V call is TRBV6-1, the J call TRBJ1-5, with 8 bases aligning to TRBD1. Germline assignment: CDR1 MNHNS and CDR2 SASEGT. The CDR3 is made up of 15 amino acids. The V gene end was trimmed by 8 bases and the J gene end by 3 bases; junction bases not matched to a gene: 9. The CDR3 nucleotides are TGTGCCAGCGCACCGGGACAGGCCATCAATCAGCCCCAGCATTTT. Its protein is CASAPGQAINQPQHF.

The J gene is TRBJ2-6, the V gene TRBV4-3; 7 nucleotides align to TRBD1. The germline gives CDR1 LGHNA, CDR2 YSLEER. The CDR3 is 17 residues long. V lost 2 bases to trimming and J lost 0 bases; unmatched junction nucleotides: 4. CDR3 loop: CASSQTGAFSGANVLTF. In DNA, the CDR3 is TGCGCCAGCAGCCAAACAGGGGCATTCTCTGGGGCCAACGTCCTGACTTTC.